This T cell receptor beta chain was obtained from a study of blood T cell repertoires in COVID-19. Study context: The origin of the acute and convalescent COVID-19 samples was the United States, Italy and Spain. PBMCs, B-cell-depleted T cells, or T cells were the source of the cDNA or gDNA that made up the material.

As handled by the study authors: Reference gene primer amplification in the assay estimated nucleated cell counts. Only in-frame clones appear in the TCRdb table, and some are missing; sequencing was by immunoSEQ multiplex PCR. V and J calls and clone size are given by that table; D and trimming were obtained from the DNA. This sample has about 120,000 clones, with around four fifths found just once. From germline, CDR1 is MDHEN and CDR2 SYDVKM. The CDR3 contains 15 residues. Trimming removed 6 bases from V and 8 bases from J; junction bases left unmatched: 9. Sequences were obtained from peripheral blood. The sequence came from an older woman with acute or convalescent COVID-19. V and J are TRBV28 and TRBJ1-6; 8 nucleotides align to TRBD1. CDR3 residues: CASSLGQGNDSPLHF. CDR3 sequence (DNA): TGTGCCAGCAGCCTTGGACAGGGCAACGATTCACCCCTCCACTTT.